The next 11 T cell receptor beta chains were all read from a single sample in a study of T cell repertoires in cytomegalovirus infection. TCRdb itself ran the reads through MiXCR, one entry per CDR3 protein. This repertoire shows hundreds of thousands of distinct CDR3 sequences, about a third found once; its top ten account for 13%. The antigens of these receptors remain unknown. The source material was cultured CD8+ T cells from PBMCs, sampled from culture after CMV antigen stimulation. The receptors shown here come from a human donor in good health (CMV status not recorded). Some clones in this sample may be carry-over from other donors' samples.

This sequence joins TRBV7-3 and TRBJ2-1, with 7 bases aligning to TRBD1. V lost 5 bases, J lost 4 bases, and 14 bases stayed unmatched. The CDR3 spans 17 residues. The V gene's germline CDR1 is SGHTA and CDR2 FQGTGA. The CDR3 sequence: CASSPGTRDSAYNEQFF. In DNA, the CDR3 is TGTGCCAGCAGCCCGGGAACCCGGGACAGTGCATACAATGAGCAGTTCTTC.

A word on this clonotype: This may be a read error: a much more frequent sequence differs by one nucleotide. The chain carries TRBV7-8 and TRBJ1-2, with 10 bases lining up with TRBD1. Trimming took 1 base from V and 10 from J; bases not matched to a gene: 9. The CDR3 extends over 15 amino acids. Looked up from germline, CDR1 is SGHVS and CDR2 is FQNEAQ. This CDR3 is CASSLEWDRGHDYTF. In DNA form, the CDR3 reads TGTGCCAGCAGCTTAGAATGGGACAGGGGACATGACTACACCTTC.

The chain couples TRBV7-8 to TRBJ2-1, with 10 nucleotides matching TRBD1. Germline-derived CDR1 and CDR2 are SGHVS and FQNEAQ. There are 17 residues in the CDR3. V lost 5 bases and J lost 2; bases outside the gene matches: 9. CDR3 sequence: CASSISVGTGAYNEQFF. The CDR3 coding sequence is TGTGCCAGCAGCATTAGCGTGGGGACAGGGGCCTACAATGAGCAGTTCTTC.

This clonotype showed up just a few times. The chain joins TRBV15 to TRBJ1-4; D is uncertain. Germline loops: CDR1 LNHNV, CDR2 YYDKDF (reference sequence). Trimming took 0 bases from V and 9 from J, leaving 17 bases between them. This CDR3 region has 16 residues. CDR3 amino acids: CATSRDIGADEKKLFF. The CDR3 nucleotides are TGTGCCACCAGCAGAGATATTGGTGCGGACGAGAAAAAACTGTTTTTT.

V gene TRBV7-9 combines with J gene TRBJ1-3, with 9 bases identical to TRBD1. Germline CDR1 reads SEHNR; CDR2 reads FQNEAQ (reference sequence). V was clipped by 8 bases and J by 5 bases; unmatched bases: 10. CDR3 length: 15 amino acids. The CDR3 DNA is TGTGCCAGCGTTTGGGACAGGGCAGTAAGAAACACCATATATTTT. Amino acids: CASVWDRAVRNTIYF.

This chain connects TRBV27 to TRBJ2-3; D tentatively fits TRBD1 or TRBD2 (5 bases each). Germline CDR1 MNHEY, CDR2 SMNVEV (reference sequence). V was pared by 6 bases and J by 15 bases, with 22 bases between. This CDR3 contains 13 residues. The CDR3 is CASSYYGTGESYF. The CDR3 DNA reads as TGTGCCAGCAGCTATTACGGGACCGGAGAGTCCTATTTT.

The chain links TRBV6-1 to TRBJ2-3; D is unclear. Looked up from germline, CDR1 is MNHNS and CDR2 is SASEGT. The CDR3 runs to 15 residues. V lost 1 base, J lost 6 bases, and 14 bases lay in between. The CDR3 region has the DNA TGTGCCAGCAGTGAAGAAGTCTACAATGGGGATACGCAGTATTTT. Protein product: CASSEEVYNGDTQYF.

There are many counts of this clonotype. The chain recombines TRBV7-3 with TRBJ2-2, with unresolved D. V dropped 1 base and J dropped 2 bases, with 17 bases sitting between them. There are 18 residues in the CDR3. Germline V gene lookup returns CDR1 SGHTA and CDR2 FQGTGA. DNA for the CDR3: TGTGCCAGCAGCTTAAAGCTCCCTAACCCCTACAACACCGGGGAGCTGTTTTTT. Translated: CASSLKLPNPYNTGELFF.

The V call is TRBV29-1, the J call TRBJ1-1; a possible D gene is TRBD1 (5 bases). The V end was cut by 1 base, the J end by 5 bases, with 14 bases between. There are 14 residues in the CDR3. Germline V gives CDR1 SQVTM, CDR2 ANQGSEA. Here the CDR3 DNA reads TGCAGCGTTGAAGGTGGCTGGGGGGATACTGAAGCTTTCTTT. Residues: CSVEGGWGDTEAFF. The full variable domain, in which reference TRBV29-1 and TRBJ1-1 provide the parts outside the CDR3, is SAVISQKPSRDICQRGTSLTIQCQVDSQVTMMFWYRQQPGQSLTLIATANQGSEATYESGFVIDKFPISRPNLTFSTLTVSNMSPEDSSIYLCSVEGGWGDTEAFFGQGTRLTVV.

This clonotype has a handful of counts. The chain has TRBV9 and TRBJ2-3; 9 nucleotides match TRBD2. The germline V gene has CDR1 SGDLS and CDR2 YYNGEE. The ends lost 4 bases at V and 2 bases at J; junction bases unmatched: 8. This CDR3 has 16 amino acids. The chain's CDR3 is CASSTGTSRSTDTQYF. The CDR3, as DNA: TGTGCCAGCAGCACCGGGACTAGCAGATCCACAGATACGCAGTATTTT. Complete variable domain (other parts from reference TRBV9 and TRBJ2-3): DSGVTQTPKHLITATGQRVTLRCSPRSGDLSVYWYQQSLDQGLQFLIQYYNGEERAKGNILERFSAQQFPDLHSELNLSSLELGDSALYFCASSTGTSRSTDTQYFGPGTRLTVL.

This chain connects TRBV4-3 to TRBJ2-5; TRBD1 is a possible D gene (5 bases). Germline V lookup: CDR1 LGHNA, CDR2 YSLEER. V lost 1 base and J lost 5, with 14 bases in between. This CDR3 spans 15 amino acids. CDR3 sequence reads: CASSQVSRALETQYF. In DNA, the CDR3 is TGCGCCAGCAGCCAAGTAAGCAGGGCCCTGGAGACCCAGTACTTC.